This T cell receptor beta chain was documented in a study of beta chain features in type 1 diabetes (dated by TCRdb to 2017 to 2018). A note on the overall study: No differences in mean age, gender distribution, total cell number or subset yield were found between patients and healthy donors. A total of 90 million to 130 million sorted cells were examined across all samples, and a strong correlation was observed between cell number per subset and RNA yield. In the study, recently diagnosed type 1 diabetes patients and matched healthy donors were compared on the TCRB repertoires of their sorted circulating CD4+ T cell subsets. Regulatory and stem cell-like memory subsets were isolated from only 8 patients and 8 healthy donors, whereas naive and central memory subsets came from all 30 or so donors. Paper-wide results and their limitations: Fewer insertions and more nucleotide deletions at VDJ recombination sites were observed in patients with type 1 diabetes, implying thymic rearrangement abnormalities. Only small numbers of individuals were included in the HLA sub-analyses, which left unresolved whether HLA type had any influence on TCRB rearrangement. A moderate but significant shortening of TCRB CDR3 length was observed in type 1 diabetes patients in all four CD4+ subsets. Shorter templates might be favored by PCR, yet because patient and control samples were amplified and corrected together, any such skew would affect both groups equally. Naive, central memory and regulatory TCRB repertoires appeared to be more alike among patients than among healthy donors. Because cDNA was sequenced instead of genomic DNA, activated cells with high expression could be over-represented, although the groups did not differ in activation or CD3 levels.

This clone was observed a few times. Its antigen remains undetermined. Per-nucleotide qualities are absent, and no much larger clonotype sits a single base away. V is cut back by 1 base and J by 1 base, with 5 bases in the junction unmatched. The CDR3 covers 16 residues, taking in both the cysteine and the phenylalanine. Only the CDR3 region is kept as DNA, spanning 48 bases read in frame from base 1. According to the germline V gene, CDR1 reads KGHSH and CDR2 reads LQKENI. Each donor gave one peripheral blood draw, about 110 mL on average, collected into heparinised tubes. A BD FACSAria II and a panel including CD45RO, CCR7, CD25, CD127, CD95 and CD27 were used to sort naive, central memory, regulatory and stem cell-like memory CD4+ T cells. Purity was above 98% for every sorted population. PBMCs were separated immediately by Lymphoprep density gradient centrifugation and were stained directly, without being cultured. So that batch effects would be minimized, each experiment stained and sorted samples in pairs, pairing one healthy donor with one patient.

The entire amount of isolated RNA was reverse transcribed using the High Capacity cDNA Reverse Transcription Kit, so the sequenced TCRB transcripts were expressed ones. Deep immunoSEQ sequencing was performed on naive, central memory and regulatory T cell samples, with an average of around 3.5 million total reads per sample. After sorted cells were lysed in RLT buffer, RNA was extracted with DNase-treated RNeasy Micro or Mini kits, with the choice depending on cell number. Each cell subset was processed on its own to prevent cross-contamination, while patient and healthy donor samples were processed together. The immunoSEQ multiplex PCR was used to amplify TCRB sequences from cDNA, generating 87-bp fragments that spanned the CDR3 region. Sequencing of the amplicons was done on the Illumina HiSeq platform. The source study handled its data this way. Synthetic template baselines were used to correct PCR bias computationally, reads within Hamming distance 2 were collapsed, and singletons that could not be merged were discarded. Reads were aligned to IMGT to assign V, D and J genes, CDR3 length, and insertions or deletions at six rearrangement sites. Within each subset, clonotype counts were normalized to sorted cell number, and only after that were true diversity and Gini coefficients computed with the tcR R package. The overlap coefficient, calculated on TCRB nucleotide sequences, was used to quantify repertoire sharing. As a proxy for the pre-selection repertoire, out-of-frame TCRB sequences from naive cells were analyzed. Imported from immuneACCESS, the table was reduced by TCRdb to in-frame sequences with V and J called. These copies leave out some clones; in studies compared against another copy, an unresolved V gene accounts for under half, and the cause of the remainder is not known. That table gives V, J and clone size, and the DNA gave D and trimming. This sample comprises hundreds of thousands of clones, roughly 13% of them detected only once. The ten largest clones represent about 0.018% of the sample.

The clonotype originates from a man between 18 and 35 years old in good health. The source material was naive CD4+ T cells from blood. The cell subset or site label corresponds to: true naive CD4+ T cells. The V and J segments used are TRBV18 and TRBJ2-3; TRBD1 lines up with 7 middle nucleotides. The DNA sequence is TGTGCCAGCTCACCACTCCGGACAGGAGGCACAGATACGCAGTATTTT. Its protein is CASSPLRTGGTDTQYF. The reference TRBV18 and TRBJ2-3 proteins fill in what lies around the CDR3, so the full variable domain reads NAGVMQNPRHLVRRRGQEARLRCSPMKGHSHVYWYRQLPEEGLKFMVYLQKENIIDESGMPKERFSAEFPKEGPSILRIQQVVRGDSAAYFCASSPLRTGGTDTQYFGPGTRLTVL.